These 10 T cell receptor beta chains were all obtained from the same sample, sequenced in a study of blood T cell repertoires in COVID-19. Sequencing used immunoSEQ multiplex PCR; TCRdb keeps in-frame clones, though not all of them. The sample shows 270,000 or so clones, approximately 81% of them seen only once. The material sequenced was peripheral blood. The receptor source for this set is a woman aged 55-70 years with active or convalescent COVID-19.

This clone was detected only a few times. V is TRBV10-3 and J is TRBJ2-3, with 10 bases lining up with TRBD1. CDR1 and CDR2 from the germline V gene are ENHRY and SYGVKD. The CDR3 is made up of 13 amino acids. The V gene end was trimmed by 5 bases and the J gene end by 15 bases; junction bases not matched to a gene: 11. The CDR3 here is CAISSLLTGGGYF. CDR3 nucleotide sequence: TGTGCCATCAGTTCCTTATTGACAGGGGGCGGATATTTT.

This clone was observed once. The gene calls are TRBV4-1 and TRBJ1-2; 10 bases map to TRBD1. V trimming: 4 bases; J trimming: 5 bases; junction bases outside the gene matches: 7. Germline V gene data show CDR1 as MGHRA and CDR2 as YSYEKL. The CDR3 consists of 15 residues. The CDR3 nucleotides read TGCGCCAGCAGCCCGGACAGGGGGATTAATTATGGCTACACCTTC. This codes for CASSPDRGINYGYTF.

The chain links TRBV2 to TRBJ1-6; D perhaps matches TRBD1 (5 bases). The germline V gene has CDR1 SNHLY and CDR2 FYNNEI. The V end lost 6 bases, the J end lost 9 bases, and 12 bases lay between the germline ends. This CDR3 has 13 residues. The CDR3 DNA reads TGTGCCAGCAGAAGGGGCAGCCTTTCACCCCTCCACTTT. This gives the protein CASRRGSLSPLHF.

V gene TRBV25-1 combines with J gene TRBJ2-2; D remains unclear. The CDR3 sequence is 12 residues long. The germline CDR1 and CDR2 sequences are MGHDK and SYGVNS. V lost 5 bases and J 2 bases, leaving 3 bases between the germline ends. The CDR3 DNA sequence: TGTGCCAGCAGTCAAAACACCGGGGAGCTGTTTTTT. Its translation is CASSQNTGELFF.

V usage is TRBV18 and J usage is TRBJ2-7, with unresolved D. From germline, CDR1 is KGHSH and CDR2 LQKENI. Trimming pared 0 bases from V and 2 bases from J, leaving 11 bases between. The CDR3 covers 15 residues. In nucleotides, the CDR3 is TGTGCCAGCTCACCACCCGCCGGGTTCCCCTACGAGCAGTACTTC. Residues: CASSPPAGFPYEQYF.

The J gene is TRBJ1-2, the V gene TRBV19; 9 bases line up with TRBD1. J was trimmed by 7 bases and V by 8 bases; bases with no gene match: 5. Germline CDR1 LNHDA, CDR2 SQIVND (reference sequence). The CDR3 consists of 12 residues. The CDR3 protein is CASGDRVGGYTF. CDR3 sequence (DNA): TGTGCCAGTGGGGACAGGGTGGGTGGCTACACCTTC.

The gene calls are TRBV3-1 (or the pseudogene TRBV3-2) and TRBJ2-7; 8 bases agree with TRBD2. J was trimmed by 0 bases and V by 4 bases; bases with no gene match: 5. Germline V gene data show CDR1 as LGHDT and CDR2 as YNNKEL (reference sequence). CDR3 length: 15 residues. CDR3 bases: TGTGCCAGCAGCCGCGCGGGGGGTCTCTCCTACGAGCAGTACTTC. This sequence encodes CASSRAGGLSYEQYF.

CDR3 nucleotide sequence: TGCGCCAGGAACATGAACATTCAGTACTTC. Protein sequence: CARNMNIQYF. The J gene is TRBJ2-4, the V gene TRBV5-1; D unclear. Germline CDR1 reads SGHRS; CDR2 reads YFSETQ. V was trimmed by 8 bases and J by 7 bases, leaving 7 bases between them. The CDR3 runs to 10 residues.

This chain uses TRBV5-1 with TRBJ2-1; 7 nucleotides align to TRBD2. CDR1 is SGHRS and CDR2 is YFSETQ in the germline V gene. The V gene end was trimmed by 4 bases and the J gene end by 1 base; junction bases not matched to a gene: 5. The CDR3 totals 15 residues. The CDR3 region is CASSTVAGSYNEQFF. As DNA, the CDR3 is TGCGCCAGCAGCACCGTAGCGGGTTCCTACAATGAGCAGTTCTTC.

V usage is TRBV6-6 and J usage is TRBJ1-6; 9 bases align to TRBD1. The CDR3 totals 16 residues. Germline V gene lookup returns CDR1 MNHNY and CDR2 SVGAGI (reference sequence). The V and J ends lost 6 bases and 7 bases, in that order; junction bases with no gene match: 10. The CDR3 loop is CASSRGQGSDNSPLHF. The CDR3 region has the DNA TGTGCCAGCAGCAGGGGACAGGGTTCGGACAATTCACCCCTCCACTTT.